The 21 T cell receptor beta chains given below trace back to one sample, sequenced in a study of T cells expressing NK-cell markers. Using the 5' RACE reads, TCRdb records one entry per CDR3 protein without DNA. In all, the sample yields 550,000 to 600,000 distinct CDR3 sequences. Sequenced sample: blood T cells: a sorted CD56 or NKG2C T cell subset, CD4+ or CD8+ T cells, or bulk PBMC T cells (not recorded which). These receptors came from a man between 18 and 35 years old in good health.

The CDR3 reads CASLRGSPVYTQYF. The chain recombines TRBV21-1 with TRBJ2-3; TCRdb proposes TRBD1, but this gene call is untestable without DNA. TRBV21-1 is designated a pseudogene. The CDR3 sequence is 14 residues long.

This chain joins TRBV20-1 and TRBJ2-7; the D call of TRBD1 rests on TCRdb alone, since no DNA is present to check it. CDR1 is DFQATT, CDR2 SNEGSKA, per germline (reference sequence). This CDR3 has 15 residues. CDR3 region: CSAPPIGYGSYEQYF.

This chain links TRBV6-1 with TRBJ2-3; with no DNA, the TCRdb D assignment of TRBD1 cannot be verified. Germline CDR1 and CDR2: MNHNS and SASEGT. The CDR3 covers 17 residues. This chain's CDR3 is CASSEGWGATRTDTQYF.

The V gene is TRBV4-3, the J gene TRBJ2-3; TCRdb's D call of TRBD2 is untestable without DNA. The CDR3 covers 15 residues. In germline, CDR1 is LGHNA, CDR2 YSLEER. CDR3 region: CASSQAGGSSGSRYF.

The genes are TRBV20-1 and TRBJ2-1; the D call of TRBD2 rests on TCRdb alone, since no DNA is present to check it. The CDR3 spans 13 residues. The V gene's germline CDR1 is DFQATT and CDR2 SNEGSKA (reference sequence). CDR3 protein: CSAAKRANNEQFF.

The chain couples TRBV12-3 or TRBV12-4 to TRBJ1-2; TCRdb selects TRBD1, and the lack of DNA leaves this call unchecked. The CDR3 has 14 amino acids. CDR3 sequence: CASSLNRGPGGYTF.

The rearrangement links TRBV7-2 to TRBJ2-3; TCRdb's D call, TRBD1, is unchecked because there is no DNA. Germline assignment: CDR1 SGHTA and CDR2 FQGNSA. The CDR3 runs 14 residues. Here the CDR3 reads CASRNPGSTDTQYF.

The chain recombines TRBV27 with TRBJ1-5. This CDR3 spans 12 amino acids. Germline CDR1 reads MNHEY; CDR2 reads SMNVEV (reference sequence). CDR3 loop: CASSFLNQPQHF.

The chain joins TRBV20-1 to TRBJ2-5; with no DNA, the TCRdb D assignment of TRBD2 cannot be verified. In germline, CDR1 is DFQATT, CDR2 SNEGSKA (reference sequence). The CDR3 is 13 residues long. The CDR3 is CSASLLAIETQYF.

This chain joins TRBV5-6 and TRBJ2-3; absent DNA, TCRdb's TRBD2 call cannot be checked. The CDR3 length is 17 residues. The V gene's germline CDR1 is SGHDT and CDR2 YYEEEE. The CDR3: CASSLAVSSGPADTQYF.

The V and J genes are TRBV5-1 and TRBJ1-2; TCRdb gives TRBD1 as the D gene, but with no DNA this cannot be confirmed. In germline, CDR1 is SGHRS, CDR2 YFSETQ. CDR3 size: 14 residues. The chain's CDR3 is CASSLKGPMGGYTF.

This chain uses TRBV5-5 with TRBJ1-1; the D gene TCRdb calls, TRBD1, cannot be checked with no DNA. Germline loops: CDR1 SGHKS, CDR2 YYEKEE (reference sequence). The CDR3 runs 15 residues. CDR3 sequence reads: CASSLALQGGTEAFF.

The chain combines TRBV4-2 with TRBJ2-5; TCRdb picks TRBD1, but there is no DNA to check that call. The CDR3 spans 19 residues. Germline values: CDR1 LGHNA, CDR2 YNFKEQ. CDR3 sequence reads: CASSARLSPGQLYGETQYF.

The rearrangement uses TRBV24-1 and TRBJ2-1; the TRBD1 assignment by TCRdb is unverifiable without DNA. This CDR3 spans 19 amino acids. Germline V gene data show CDR1 as KGHDR and CDR2 as SFDVKD. Here the CDR3 reads CATSELGGTGGRRANEQFF.

V is TRBV7-9 and J is TRBJ1-2. Germline CDR1 and CDR2: SEHNR and FQNEAQ (reference sequence). CDR3 size: 14 residues. This CDR3 reads CASSPASLGAGYTF.

The chain joins TRBV29-1 to TRBJ1-1; TCRdb reports TRBD1, a call that lacks DNA to check it against. CDR1 SQVTM and CDR2 ANQGSEA come from the germline V gene. The CDR3 runs 12 residues. The CDR3 sequence is CSGGTGRTEAFF.

The rearrangement links TRBV21-1 to TRBJ2-1; the D call from TCRdb, TRBD2, cannot be confirmed without DNA. TRBV21-1 is a listed pseudogene. The CDR3 is 18 residues long. The CDR3 sequence is CASSKENVREVRYDEQFF.

The chain uses TRBV12-3 or TRBV12-4 and TRBJ2-7; TCRdb reports TRBD2, a call that lacks DNA to check it against. This CDR3 region has 14 residues. The CDR3 region is CASSLTRSVREQYF.

The chain combines TRBV14 with TRBJ1-1; the D call from TCRdb, TRBD1, cannot be confirmed without DNA. Per the germline V gene, CDR1 is SGHDN and CDR2 is FVKESK. This CDR3 contains 13 residues. This CDR3 is CASSQQGNTEAFF.

The chain is built from TRBV28 and TRBJ2-2; checking the TCRdb D call of TRBD1 is not possible without DNA. The CDR3 has 20 residues. Germline values: CDR1 MDHEN, CDR2 SYDVKM. The CDR3 region is CASSPRYLVQGRSNTGELFF.

V and J are TRBV7-2 and TRBJ2-3; the D gene TCRdb calls, TRBD1, cannot be checked with no DNA. Per the germline V gene, CDR1 is SGHTA and CDR2 is FQGNSA. The CDR3 totals 15 residues. The CDR3 is CASSNPGQVSDTQYF.